A single sample gave rise to the 29 T cell receptor beta chains below, sequenced in a study of blood T cells in healthy people across ages. A sample-barcoded 5' primer and a J-beta primer mix were used in a second PCR of about 6 to 12 cycles. MiXCR, applied by TCRdb to the 5' RACE reads, yields one record per CDR3 protein. This table has around 1,800,000 distinct CDR3 sequences, roughly two fifths appearing once. What was sequenced was blood. These receptors all come from a human donor in good health.

The V call is TRBV4-2, the J call TRBJ2-1, with D hard to call. V lost 4 bases and J 10 bases, leaving 23 bases between the germline ends. In germline, CDR1 is LGHNA, CDR2 YNFKEQ. The CDR3 consists of 16 residues. The CDR3 DNA reads as TGTGCCAGCAGCCCGCGGTTCCTGGGCCCCCACGTCGAGCAGTTCTTC. This translates into CASSPRFLGPHVEQFF.

In its sample, this clonotype was seen a few times. The J gene is TRBJ2-1, the V gene TRBV29-1; perhaps D is TRBD1 or TRBD2 (5 bases each). The germline V and J ends were trimmed by 6 bases and 3 bases, with 18 bases remaining between them. The germline CDR1 and CDR2 sequences are SQVTM and ANQGSEA. This CDR3 has 15 amino acids. In DNA, the CDR3 is TGCAGCGTAGCAAGGGACGCCCAAGTCTACAATGAGCAGTTCTTC. Translating it yields CSVARDAQVYNEQFF.

This clonotype has a handful of counts. The chain joins TRBV4-3 to TRBJ2-3; 7 bases line up with TRBD1. Germline-derived CDR1 and CDR2 are LGHNA and YSLEER. After removal of 6 bases from V and 0 bases from J, the junction contained 6 bases not matched to a gene. The length of the CDR3 is 15 residues. CDR3 loop: CASSRDRASTDTQYF. CDR3 sequence (DNA): TGCGCCAGCAGTCGGGACAGAGCAAGCACAGATACGCAGTATTTT.

This clonotype was observed at least ten times. The chain links TRBV29-1 to TRBJ1-2; no definite D call. Trimming took 2 bases from V and 4 from J, leaving 5 bases between them. Germline CDR1 is SQVTM and CDR2 is ANQGSEA. This CDR3 is 11 amino acids long. DNA of the CDR3: TGCAGCGTTGAAAAACGCTATGGCTACACCTTC. Its translation is CSVEKRYGYTF.

This sequence joins TRBV4-1 and TRBJ1-2; 8 nucleotides align to TRBD1. The CDR3 is made up of 16 amino acids. Germline loops: CDR1 MGHRA, CDR2 YSYEKL. V was pared by 4 bases and J by 3 bases, with 10 bases of the junction left unmatched. The CDR3 DNA reads as TGCGCCAGCAGCCCTACTCTCACAGGGGGTGACTATGGCTACACCTTC. Its protein product is CASSPTLTGGDYGYTF.

The chain has TRBV24-1 and TRBJ2-7, with 11 positions matching TRBD2. The CDR3 is 16 amino acids. CDR1 is KGHDR and CDR2 is SFDVKD in the germline V gene. Unmatched junction bases numbered 6, after V lost 3 bases and J lost 3 bases. The CDR3 DNA is TGTGCCACCAGTGATAAGGGACTAGCGGCAGGCTACGAGCAGTACTTC. Translation: CATSDKGLAAGYEQYF.

This chain links TRBV28 with TRBJ2-1, with 7 bases identical to TRBD2. Germline CDR1 reads MDHEN; CDR2 reads SYDVKM. CDR3 length equals 16 residues. The ends lost 3 bases at V and 5 bases at J; junction bases unmatched: 10. The CDR3 reads CASSFESGRDDNEQFF. CDR3 DNA sequence: TGTGCCAGCAGTTTTGAATCAGGGAGGGACGACAATGAGCAGTTCTTC.

This clonotype came up a few times. CDR3 sequence reads: CASADWYGYTF. The CDR3 bases are TGCGCCAGCGCCGATTGGTATGGCTACACCTTC. The chain carries TRBV5-1 and TRBJ1-2; D gene unclear. V lost 7 bases, J lost 5 bases, and 9 bases lay in between. This CDR3 region has 11 residues. Germline CDR1 and CDR2: SGHRS and YFSETQ.

This chain links TRBV9 with TRBJ1-2; 7 bases are a match to TRBD1. This CDR3 region has 14 residues. The germline CDR1 and CDR2 sequences are SGDLS and YYNGEE. Trimming removed 4 bases from V and 3 bases from J; junction bases left unmatched: 6. This chain's CDR3 is CASSPGQTDYGYTF. The CDR3 DNA follows: TGTGCCAGCAGCCCGGGACAGACAGACTATGGCTACACCTTC.

A few counts support this clonotype. The genes are TRBV4-3 and TRBJ2-5; D may be TRBD2 (6 bases). Germline V gives CDR1 LGHNA, CDR2 YSLEER. The CDR3 consists of 19 residues. The V end was cut by 0 bases, the J end by 2 bases, with 22 bases between. Here the CDR3 reads CASSQDRLGFIHAQETQYF. CDR3 coding DNA: TGCGCCAGCAGCCAAGATCGACTAGGTTTTATCCACGCGCAAGAGACCCAGTACTTC.

The chain uses TRBV10-3 and TRBJ1-2, with D possibly being TRBD1 (5 bases). Trimming cost V 7 bases and J 0 bases, with 9 bases left between them. The CDR3 length is 13 residues. CDR1 and CDR2 (germline): ENHRY, SYGVKD. CDR3 region: CAITSGTNYGYTF. In nucleotides, the CDR3 is TGTGCCATCACCTCAGGGACTAACTATGGCTACACCTTC.

The CDR3 nucleotides are TGTGCCAGCAGCTTAGCCGGGGCAACAACCTACGAGCAGTACTTC. Translation gives CASSLAGATTYEQYF. V is TRBV7-2 and J is TRBJ2-7, with D possibly being TRBD1 or TRBD2 (5 bases each). This CDR3 is 15 amino acids long. Germline CDR1 SGHTA, CDR2 FQGNSA. The ends were cut back, 0 bases at V and 2 bases at J, with 11 bases in the middle.

This clonotype was seen a few times. The chain couples TRBV18 to TRBJ2-3; no clear D gene. The CDR3 contains 16 residues. Trimming pared 6 bases from V and 0 bases from J, leaving 16 bases between. Germline CDR1 reads KGHSH; CDR2 reads LQKENI. The CDR3, as DNA: TGTGCCAGCTCGACCAATAGTCCGGCTAGCACAGATACGCAGTATTTT. Its translation is CASSTNSPASTDTQYF. Together with reference TRBV18 and TRBJ2-3, the CDR3 gives the full variable domain: NAGVMQNPRHLVRRRGQEARLRCSPMKGHSHVYWYRQLPEEGLKFMVYLQKENIIDESGMPKERFSAEFPKEGPSILRIQQVVRGDSAAYFCASSTNSPASTDTQYFGPGTRLTVL.

The chain joins TRBV27 to TRBJ2-1, with 14 bases aligning to TRBD2. V lost 6 bases, J lost 1 base, and 5 bases stayed unmatched. The CDR3 has 17 residues. Looked up from germline, CDR1 is MNHEY and CDR2 is SMNVEV (reference sequence). The CDR3: CASRRTSGGYSYNEQFF. The CDR3 DNA is TGTGCCAGCAGACGGACTAGCGGGGGGTATTCCTACAATGAGCAGTTCTTC.

Only a few counts were recorded for this clonotype. The J gene is TRBJ2-3, the V gene TRBV10-3; TRBD2 aligns across 8 bases. Germline assignment: CDR1 ENHRY and CDR2 SYGVKD. J lost 1 base, V lost 0 bases, and 0 bases had no gene match. The CDR3 has 15 amino acids. CDR3 nucleotide sequence: TGTGCCATCAGTGAGTCGCGGGGGGGCACAGATACGCAGTATTTT. The encoded protein is CAISESRGGTDTQYF.

The chain recombines TRBV10-3 with TRBJ2-1; 8 bases agree with TRBD1. Germline trimming cut 7 bases from V and 8 bases from J; bases unmatched to any gene: 10. In germline, CDR1 is ENHRY, CDR2 SYGVKD. The CDR3 runs to 14 residues. As DNA, the CDR3 is TGTGCCATCACCAACAGGGGGAAAGGGGATGAGCAGTTCTTC. It specifies CAITNRGKGDEQFF.

This chain uses TRBV12-3 or TRBV12-4 with TRBJ1-4, with a possible D match to TRBD1 (5 bases). V lost 5 bases to trimming and J lost 7 bases, with 17 bases between them. The CDR3 runs 15 residues. Here the CDR3 reads CASSPQGYIGEKLFF. The DNA of the CDR3 is TGTGCCAGCAGTCCGCAGGGATATATCGGTGAAAAACTGTTTTTT.

This clonotype was observed a single time. CDR3 loop: CASSQVNQRGFFEQYF. CDR3 DNA sequence: TGTGCCAGCAGCCAAGTTAATCAGCGGGGGTTTTTCGAGCAGTACTTC. The V gene is TRBV3-1, the J gene TRBJ2-7; 8 positions match TRBD2. V lost 1 base and J lost 6; bases outside the gene matches: 11. Germline CDR1 and CDR2: LGHDT and YNNKEL (reference sequence). The CDR3 runs 16 residues.

This chain connects TRBV29-1 to TRBJ1-2; no firm D call. The V end was cut by 7 bases, the J end by 3 bases, with 18 bases between. Germline V gives CDR1 SQVTM, CDR2 ANQGSEA. The length of the CDR3 is 14 residues. CDR3 sequence reads: CSAVRLGFDYGYTF. The CDR3 DNA follows: TGCAGCGCCGTAAGGCTGGGTTTCGACTATGGCTACACCTTC.

In this sample, this clonotype turned up a few times. This rearrangement joins TRBV7-2 to TRBJ2-1; the D gene could be TRBD1 or TRBD2 (5 bases each). This CDR3 spans 15 amino acids. V was cut by 4 bases and J by 7 bases, with 17 bases left in between. Germline CDR1 reads SGHTA; CDR2 reads FQGNSA. The CDR3 loop is CASSSSPGPRNEQFF. The CDR3 DNA reads as TGTGCCAGCAGCTCTTCCCCGGGACCTCGTAATGAGCAGTTCTTC.

The V call is TRBV6-5, the J call TRBJ2-4, with 8 bases lining up with TRBD2. The DNA end is a closer match to TRBJ2-5, so the J assignment may be wrong. Per germline, CDR1 MNHEY and CDR2 SVGAGI. CDR3 length: 16 residues. The CDR3 DNA reads TGTGCCAGCAGTTACTGGGTTAGCGGGGAGATGGAGACCCAGTACTTC. This gives the protein CASSYWVSGEMETQYF.

The chain has TRBV7-3 and TRBJ1-5; the match to TRBD1 covers 10 bases. This CDR3 is 15 amino acids long. Germline CDR1 and CDR2: SGHTA and FQGTGA. J was trimmed by 6 bases and V by 5 bases; bases with no gene match: 7. The CDR3 DNA reads TGTGCCAGCAGCCCCCCCCGGGACAGGGGTCAGCCCCAGCATTTT. It yields the protein CASSPPRDRGQPQHF.

This clonotype was recorded only once. CDR3 loop: CASSRLGGTFEAFF. The CDR3 nucleotides are TGTGCCAGCAGCCGCTTAGGAGGGACTTTTGAAGCTTTCTTT. The chain has TRBV14 and TRBJ1-1; tentatively, D is TRBD1 (5 bases). CDR1 is SGHDN, CDR2 FVKESK, per germline. CDR3 size: 14 residues. The V end lost 4 bases, the J end lost 7 bases, and 16 bases lay between the germline ends.

This clonotype was seen a handful of times. The chain couples TRBV13 to TRBJ2-5; 12 bases map to TRBD1. The J call could be wrong; TRBJ2-7 is a better fit for the DNA end. Germline V gene lookup returns CDR1 PRHDT and CDR2 FYEKMQ (reference sequence). This CDR3 comprises 16 residues. This CDR3 reads CASSSSPGQGAVEQYF. The CDR3 DNA follows: TGTGCCAGCAGCTCCTCACCGGGACAGGGGGCAGTCGAGCAGTACTTC.

This clonotype was seen only a few times. The CDR3 region is CASSPRGPGRDYGYTF. The CDR3 bases are TGTGCCAGCAGCCCCCGGGGCCCTGGACGTGACTATGGCTACACCTTC. The rearrangement joins TRBV9 to TRBJ1-2, with D maybe TRBD1 (5 bases). Per the germline V gene, CDR1 is SGDLS and CDR2 is YYNGEE. CDR3 size: 16 residues. Deletions cut 4 bases from V and 3 bases from J, with 19 bases between.

The chain recombines TRBV11-2 with TRBJ2-3; D possibly uses TRBD1 or TRBD2 (5 bases each). V gave up 1 base and J gave up 6 bases, with 11 bases separating them. Germline assignment: CDR1 SGHAT and CDR2 FQNNGV. The CDR3 has 14 residues. As DNA, the CDR3 is TGTGCCAGCAGCTTAGGGGGGTATGTGGATACGCAGTATTTT. This sequence encodes CASSLGGYVDTQYF.

The V and J genes are TRBV10-3 and TRBJ2-7; D is uncertain. CDR1 and CDR2 (germline): ENHRY, SYGVKD. Trimming shortened V by 0 bases and J by 6 bases, and 9 bases separated the two germline ends. CDR3 length: 13 residues. The CDR3 region has the DNA TGTGCCATCAGTGAGTCGAATTTCGGCGAGCAGTACTTC. It specifies CAISESNFGEQYF.

The J gene is TRBJ2-3, the V gene TRBV4-3; possibly TRBD2 for D (6 bases). CDR3 length equals 15 residues. Germline V gene data show CDR1 as LGHNA and CDR2 as YSLEER. V lost 0 bases and J lost 10, with 17 bases in between. The CDR3: CASSQDRVGGLAQYF. The CDR3, as DNA: TGCGCCAGCAGCCAAGATCGTGTCGGGGGATTAGCGCAGTATTTT.

In the case of this clonotype: Its ends do not fully match the called genes, so a read error is possible. The rearrangement joins TRBV20-1 to TRBJ1-1, with D unresolved. The CDR3 spans 14 residues. Germline values: CDR1 DFQATT, CDR2 SNEGSKA (reference sequence). The chain's CDR3 is CSARVYHVNTGAFF. The DNA of the CDR3 is TGCAGTGCTAGAGTTTATCATGTGAACACTGGAGCTTTCTTT.